This T cell receptor (beta chain) was sequenced in a study of T cells after posttransplantation cyclophosphamide. Study outcomes and limitations: Later blood repertoires were often dominated by clones from the donor CD8+ memory compartment. Recipient CMV seropositivity and CMV reactivation strongly tracked TRB clonality. Skin or GI-infiltrating T cells shared few TRB sequences with blood.

Concerning this clone: Its antigen is as yet unknown.

Clones were sequenced by immunoSEQ multiplex PCR, and TCRdb holds only the in-frame ones, with some missing. The sample contains 30,000 to 40,000 clones, none occurring once; around 2.5% lies in the top ten. This CDR3 comprises 13 residues. Per germline, CDR1 ENHRY and CDR2 SYGVKD. The V and J ends lost 7 bases and 2 bases, in that order; junction bases with no gene match: 4. This related bone marrow graft donor gave peripheral blood on the day of marrow donation. The chain uses TRBV10-3 and TRBJ1-2; the match to TRBD1 covers 7 bases. The source is a man aged 50-59 years in good health, CMV-negative, and a related stem cell transplant donor. Sequencing was done on a sample of PBMCs. For the CDR3, the DNA is TGTGCCATCACGGGGACAGCGAACTATGGCTACACCTTC. Encoded protein: CAITGTANYGYTF.